This TCR beta chain was recovered during a study of blood T cell repertoires in COVID-19. This clone was seen a few times. The CDR3 spans 16 residues. Germline V gives CDR1 SGHNT, CDR2 YYREEE (reference sequence). V was cut by 2 bases and J by 2 bases, with 14 bases left in between. Original data processing: The assay estimated nucleated cells by amplifying reference gene primers. Assay: immunoSEQ multiplex PCR; the TCRdb copy retains only in-frame clones and omits some. V, J and clone size are taken as reported in that table, and D and trimming were inferred from the DNA itself. The table lists 150,000 to 250,000 clones, around four fifths of them singletons.

Sequenced: PBMCs or T cells enriched from blood (not recorded which). The J gene is TRBJ1-5, the V gene TRBV5-4, with D possibly TRBD1 on 5 matching bases. The source of this sequence is a man in his forties who had recovered from COVID-19. Written as DNA, the CDR3 is TGTGCCAGCAGCTTTTCCGACAGTTCGGGCAATCAGCCCCAGCATTTT. Amino acid sequence: CASSFSDSSGNQPQHF.